Below are 8 T cell receptor beta chains sequenced from a single sample in a study of CXCR3-negative and CXCR3-positive naive CD8 T cells. The study made its TRB cDNA libraries by 5' RACE, adding UMI labels. TCRdb re-analyzed the 5' RACE reads; it lists each CDR3 protein once, without DNA. Its clone listing holds some 7,000 distinct CDR3 sequences. The specimen was naive CXCR3- CD8+ T cells from blood. The subset: CD45RO-CCR7+CD27+CD95- naive CD8+ T cells lacking CXCR3 (TNR3-). Every receptor here comes from a human donor in good health. Some clones in this sample may be carry-over from other donors' samples.

This clonotype shows up as medium-sized by frequency. This rearrangement joins TRBV12-3 or TRBV12-4 to TRBJ2-7; the TCRdb D gene call, TRBD1, has no DNA to confirm it. The CDR3 is 15 amino acids. The CDR3 protein is CASSLGQGSFHEQYF.

Its frequency marks this clonotype as medium-sized. The chain uses TRBV7-8 and TRBJ2-3; TCRdb proposes TRBD1, but this gene call is untestable without DNA. Germline V lookup: CDR1 SGHVS, CDR2 FQNEAQ. The CDR3 spans 17 residues. The CDR3 loop is CASSLLIGRGNTDTQYF.

This chain uses TRBV5-1 with TRBJ2-1; checking the TCRdb D call of TRBD2 is not possible without DNA. The CDR3 extends over 16 amino acids. The V gene's germline CDR1 is SGHRS and CDR2 YFSETQ. CDR3 protein: CASSSLADDSYNEQFF.

This clonotype is called medium-sized based on its frequency. The V gene is TRBV5-1, the J gene TRBJ1-1; TCRdb reports TRBD1, a call that lacks DNA to check it against. This CDR3 is built from 16 residues. Looked up from germline, CDR1 is SGHRS and CDR2 is YFSETQ. This CDR3 is CASSPGRDRDYTEAFF.

The chain combines TRBV27 with TRBJ2-7. Looked up from germline, CDR1 is MNHEY and CDR2 is SMNVEV (reference sequence). The CDR3 has 15 residues. CDR3 region: CASSLSPGSSYEQYF.

This CDR3 reads CSADTSGSNEQFF. V and J are TRBV20-1 and TRBJ2-1; the D call from TCRdb, TRBD2, cannot be confirmed without DNA. Per the germline V gene, CDR1 is DFQATT and CDR2 is SNEGSKA (reference sequence). The CDR3 loop spans 13 amino acids.

The CDR3 is CASSEGGFGYTF. The V call is TRBV10-2, the J call TRBJ1-2; the TCRdb call, TRBD1, lacks DNA for checking. CDR3 length: 12 residues. Germline V gene lookup returns CDR1 WSHSY and CDR2 SAAADI.

This clonotype is deemed medium-sized by its frequency. The chain is built from TRBV19 and TRBJ2-7; absent DNA, TCRdb's TRBD2 call cannot be checked. Germline V CDR1 and CDR2: LNHDA, SQIVND (reference sequence). This CDR3 region has 16 residues. This CDR3 reads CASSTGTSGILREQYF.